These 26 T cell receptor beta chains were all obtained from the same sample, sequenced in a study of shared clonotypes between healthy human individuals. Clones were sequenced by immunoSEQ multiplex PCR, and TCRdb holds only the in-frame ones, with some missing. This table has about 1.5 million clones, roughly 98% appearing once. Sequences were obtained from naive CD4+ T cells sorted from blood. Subset here: CD45RA+ positively selected. These receptors were taken from a man aged 25 to 40 in good health.

The V and J genes are TRBV5-4 and TRBJ2-7; no firm D call. CDR1 and CDR2 from the germline V gene are SGHNT and YYREEE (reference sequence). CDR3 length: 13 residues. Trimming pared 5 bases from V and 3 bases from J, leaving 12 bases between. Written as DNA, the CDR3 is TGTGCCAGCAGGGACCCCAACGACTACGAGCAGTACTTC. Protein: CASRDPNDYEQYF.

The chain employs TRBV20-1 and TRBJ2-5; D unresolved. Per the germline V gene, CDR1 is DFQATT and CDR2 is SNEGSKA (reference sequence). The CDR3 totals 11 residues. CDR3 in DNA: TGCAGCCCTAATTACCTGGAGACCCAGTACTTC. Encoded protein: CSPNYLETQYF.

This clone was recorded only once. This chain links TRBV6-1 with TRBJ2-1; 9 nucleotides line up with TRBD1. CDR1 MNHNS and CDR2 SASEGT come from the germline V gene. V shed 2 bases, J shed 7 bases, and the junction held 3 bases outside the gene matches. This CDR3 is 14 amino acids long. The CDR3 is CASSEPGQGNEQFF. In nucleotides, the CDR3 is TGTGCCAGCAGTGAACCGGGACAGGGTAATGAGCAGTTCTTC.

This sequence joins TRBV18 and TRBJ1-2; D call uncertain. V lost 3 bases and J lost 2, with 13 bases in between. This CDR3 region has 15 residues. Looked up from germline, CDR1 is KGHSH and CDR2 is LQKENI. In DNA form, the CDR3 reads TGTGCCAGCTCACCCAACCAAGATATGAACTATGGCTACACCTTC. It is translated as CASSPNQDMNYGYTF.

The V gene is TRBV19, the J gene TRBJ1-1; the D is unclear. V was shortened by 6 bases and J by 4 bases, with 12 bases between the two germline ends. Germline V gene lookup returns CDR1 LNHDA and CDR2 SQIVND (reference sequence). The length of the CDR3 is 13 residues. CDR3 loop: CASSPGRVTEAFF. The CDR3 DNA sequence: TGTGCCAGTAGCCCAGGTCGGGTCACTGAAGCTTTCTTT.

The chain is built from TRBV13 and TRBJ1-3; D not resolved. The V gene lost 0 bases and the J gene lost 0 bases, with 6 bases spanning the gap. This CDR3 comprises 15 residues. Germline V gives CDR1 PRHDT, CDR2 FYEKMQ (reference sequence). The CDR3 reads CASSLGGNSGNTIYF. CDR3 nucleotide sequence: TGTGCCAGCAGCTTAGGGGGCAACTCTGGAAACACCATATATTTT.

The chain employs TRBV5-1 and TRBJ1-5; no definite D call. Trimming removed 4 bases at V and 1 base at J, with 12 bases between. The CDR3 loop spans 15 amino acids. The germline gives CDR1 SGHRS, CDR2 YFSETQ. The CDR3 region has the DNA TGCGCCAGCAGCCCCCAGGTGGGGAGCAATCAGCCCCAGCATTTT. Translated: CASSPQVGSNQPQHF.

There are a few counts of this clone. The DNA for the CDR3 is TGCGCCAGCAGTGAGCAGCGCCCGGTGGGGGAGCTGTTTTTT. Translating gives CASSEQRPVGELFF. V is TRBV10-1 and J is TRBJ2-2; no firm D call. V lost 2 bases to trimming and J lost 8 bases, with 12 bases between them. The CDR3 sequence is 14 residues long. Germline assignment: CDR1 WNHNN and CDR2 SYGVQD (reference sequence).

V usage is TRBV29-1 and J usage is TRBJ1-1; TRBD1 is a possible D gene (5 bases). Germline V gene data show CDR1 as SQVTM and CDR2 as ANQGSEA. With 6 bases removed from V and 3 bases from J, the gap between germline ends came to 11 bases. The CDR3 is 12 amino acids. In DNA, the CDR3 is TGCAGCGTGATTCAGGGATACACTGAAGCTTTCTTT. It specifies CSVIQGYTEAFF.

The chain employs TRBV28 and TRBJ2-7; a possible D gene is TRBD1 (5 bases). Germline CDR1 MDHEN, CDR2 SYDVKM. The V end lost 3 bases, the J end lost 2 bases, and 20 bases lay between the germline ends. The CDR3 consists of 17 residues. The CDR3, as DNA: TGTGCCAGCAGTTTGGGCCGGACAACACTAAAAACCTACGAGCAGTACTTC. It yields the protein CASSLGRTTLKTYEQYF.

The chain joins TRBV4-3 to TRBJ2-6; D gene unclear. The germline V gene has CDR1 LGHNA and CDR2 YSLEER. V was pared by 4 bases and J by 0 bases, with 13 bases between. CDR3 length: 17 amino acids. The CDR3 bases are TGCGCCAGCAGCCCCCGGGCTACTGTCTCTGGGGCCAACGTCCTGACTTTC. Its protein product is CASSPRATVSGANVLTF.

This sequence joins TRBV7-9 and TRBJ2-1, with D perhaps given as TRBD1 or TRBD2 (5 bases each). CDR1 is SEHNR and CDR2 is FQNEAQ in the germline V gene (reference sequence). The CDR3 extends over 15 amino acids. The V and J ends lost 3 bases and 0 bases respectively, with 9 bases between them. CDR3 nucleotide sequence: TGTGCCAGCAGCTTTGACAGCGGCTCCTACAATGAGCAGTTCTTC. Translating it yields CASSFDSGSYNEQFF.

About this clone: The same CDR3 arises from other DNA sequences in this sample as well. The chain links TRBV5-1 to TRBJ2-2, with 7 nucleotides matching TRBD2. CDR1 and CDR2 from the germline V gene are SGHRS and YFSETQ. CDR3 length: 16 amino acids. V trimming: 0 bases; J trimming: 3 bases; junction bases outside the gene matches: 5. The CDR3 DNA sequence: TGCGCCAGCAGCTTGGAGGCTAGCGGTTACACCGGGGAGCTGTTTTTT. This translates into CASSLEASGYTGELFF. Full variable domain (remainder filled in from reference TRBV5-1 and TRBJ2-2): KAGVTQTPRYLIKTRGQQVTLSCSPISGHRSVSWYQQTPGQGLQFLFEYFSETQRNKGNFPGRFSGRQFSNSRSEMNVSTLELGDSALYLCASSLEASGYTGELFFGEGSRLTVL.

This chain connects TRBV9 to TRBJ2-3; D might be TRBD1 (6 bases). Germline V gives CDR1 SGDLS, CDR2 YYNGEE. V lost 4 bases and J 0 bases, leaving 12 bases between the germline ends. The CDR3 runs to 15 residues. CDR3 DNA sequence: TGTGCCAGCAGCTTCCCGGGACACAGCACAGATACGCAGTATTTT. This gives the protein CASSFPGHSTDTQYF.

The rearrangement uses TRBV7-9 and TRBJ1-1; D remains ambiguous. The germline V and J ends were trimmed by 3 bases and 0 bases, with 11 bases remaining between them. The CDR3 runs 15 residues. In germline, CDR1 is SEHNR, CDR2 FQNEAQ (reference sequence). CDR3 nucleotide sequence: TGTGCCAGCAGCTTGGACGGACTAATGAACACTGAAGCTTTCTTT. Amino acid sequence: CASSLDGLMNTEAFF.

The V and J genes are TRBV7-9 and TRBJ2-1, with 8 positions matching TRBD2. The CDR3 spans 16 residues. With 0 bases clipped from V and 8 bases from J, the junction kept 9 bases outside the gene matches. Germline V gene data show CDR1 as SEHNR and CDR2 as FQNEAQ (reference sequence). CDR3 sequence (DNA): TGTGCCAGCAGCTTAGCGATGGGACTAGTATGGGATGAGCAGTTCTTC. Its translation is CASSLAMGLVWDEQFF. The complete variable domain, with remaining parts taken from reference TRBV7-9 and TRBJ2-1, reads DTGVSQNPRHKITKRGQNVTFRCDPISEHNRLYWYRQTLGQGPEFLTYFQNEAQLEKSRLLSDRFSAERPKGSFSTLEIQRTEQGDSAMYLCASSLAMGLVWDEQFFGPGTRLTVL.

The rearrangement links TRBV19 to TRBJ2-2; a weak D match, TRBD1 (5 bases). Trimming shortened V by 3 bases and J by 2 bases, and 13 bases separated the two germline ends. The CDR3 runs 16 residues. CDR1 is LNHDA and CDR2 is SQIVND in the germline V gene (reference sequence). The CDR3: CASSILAGPNTGELFF. CDR3 DNA sequence: TGTGCCAGTAGTATTTTGGCAGGGCCAAACACCGGGGAGCTGTTTTTT.

The rearrangement links TRBV9 to TRBJ2-2, with TRBD2 identical over 9 bases. From germline, CDR1 is SGDLS and CDR2 YYNGEE. The J segment lost 6 bases and the V segment lost 4 bases, leaving 10 bases of the junction unmatched. The CDR3 totals 16 residues. For the CDR3, the DNA is TGTGCCAGCAGCCTAGGGGTAGCGGGAGTCGCCGGGGAGCTGTTTTTT. Encoded protein: CASSLGVAGVAGELFF.

The rearrangement joins TRBV2 to TRBJ1-5; no definite D call. Germline-derived CDR1 and CDR2 are SNHLY and FYNNEI. V lost 7 bases and J lost 4, with 14 bases in between. The CDR3 totals 14 residues. In DNA, the CDR3 is TGTGCCAGCAATGGGCCGAACCTTAATCAGCCCCAGCATTTT. Its protein product is CASNGPNLNQPQHF. Full variable domain (rest looked up from reference TRBV2 and TRBJ1-5): EPEVTQTPSHQVTQMGQEVILRCVPISNHLYFYWYRQILGQKVEFLVSFYNNEISEKSEIFDDQFSVERPDGSNFTLKIRSTKLEDSAMYFCASNGPNLNQPQHFGDGTRLSIL.

This chain links TRBV5-1 with TRBJ2-2, with a possible D match to TRBD1 (5 bases). CDR1 is SGHRS and CDR2 is YFSETQ in the germline V gene. This CDR3 contains 15 residues. Deletions cut 5 bases from V and 0 bases from J, with 11 bases between. The CDR3 region has the DNA TGCGCCAGCAGTGAACAGGTCCCGAACACCGGGGAGCTGTTTTTT. Translating it yields CASSEQVPNTGELFF.

Written as DNA, the CDR3 is TGTGCCAGCAGCGTAGGTGTCAGCGGTACCTACGAGCAGTACTTC. Protein: CASSVGVSGTYEQYF. The genes are TRBV9 and TRBJ2-7; tentatively, D is TRBD2 (5 bases). This CDR3 region has 15 residues. The germline V gene has CDR1 SGDLS and CDR2 YYNGEE. V was pared by 0 bases and J by 2 bases, with 12 bases between.

The V and J genes are TRBV19 and TRBJ2-7; D tentatively fits TRBD1 or TRBD2 (5 bases each). V was clipped by 3 bases and J by 4 bases, with 22 bases between them. CDR1 LNHDA and CDR2 SQIVND come from the germline V gene (reference sequence). This CDR3 is 17 amino acids long. CDR3 nucleotide sequence: TGTGCCAGTAGTATCACGAACTCGGGACCCGCCCGTTACGAGCAGTACTTC. Translation gives CASSITNSGPARYEQYF.

The chain carries TRBV28 and TRBJ1-4; tentatively, D is TRBD1 (5 bases). The CDR3 length is 12 residues. V lost 7 bases and J lost 3, with 6 bases in between. Per germline, CDR1 MDHEN and CDR2 SYDVKM. CDR3 DNA: TGTGCCAGCATGACAGCTAATGAAAAACTGTTTTTT. The encoded protein is CASMTANEKLFF.

The V and J genes are TRBV6-1 and TRBJ2-7, with D uncertain. Per germline, CDR1 MNHNS and CDR2 SASEGT. Trimming took off 3 bases at V and 5 bases at J, with 11 bases between the two ends. The CDR3 is 13 residues long. CDR3 in amino acids: CASSEGPWDEQYF. The CDR3 DNA sequence: TGTGCCAGCAGTGAGGGCCCTTGGGACGAGCAGTACTTC.

The V call is TRBV5-4, the J call TRBJ2-5; maybe TRBD1 (6 bases). This CDR3 has 13 residues. Germline loops: CDR1 SGHNT, CDR2 YYREEE (reference sequence). Trimming stripped 4 bases from V and 5 bases from J, with 12 bases between. The CDR3 protein is CASSKAGDETQYF. CDR3 nucleotides: TGTGCCAGCAGCAAGGCAGGGGACGAGACCCAGTACTTC.

This chain connects TRBV6-5 to TRBJ1-2, with D perhaps TRBD1 (5 bases). The CDR3 consists of 16 residues. The germline gives CDR1 MNHEY, CDR2 SVGAGI. The V gene lost 2 bases and the J gene lost 6 bases, with 19 bases spanning the gap. The CDR3 DNA follows: TGTGCCAGCAGTTACCTCCCTCAGGGTGGTGGCGATGGCTACACCTTC. It is translated as CASSYLPQGGGDGYTF.